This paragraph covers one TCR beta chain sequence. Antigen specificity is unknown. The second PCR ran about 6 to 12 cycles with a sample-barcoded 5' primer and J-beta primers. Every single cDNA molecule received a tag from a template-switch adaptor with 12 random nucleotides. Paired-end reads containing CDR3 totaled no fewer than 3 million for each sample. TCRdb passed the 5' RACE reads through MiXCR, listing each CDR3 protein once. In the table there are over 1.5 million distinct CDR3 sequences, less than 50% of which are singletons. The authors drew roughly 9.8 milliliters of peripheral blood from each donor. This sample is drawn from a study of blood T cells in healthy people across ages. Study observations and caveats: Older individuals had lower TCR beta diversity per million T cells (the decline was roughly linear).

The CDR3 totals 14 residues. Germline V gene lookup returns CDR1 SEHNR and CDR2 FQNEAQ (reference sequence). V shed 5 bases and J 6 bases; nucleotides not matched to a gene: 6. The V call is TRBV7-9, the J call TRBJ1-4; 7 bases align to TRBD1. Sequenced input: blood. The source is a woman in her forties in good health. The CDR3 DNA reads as TGTGCCAGCAGCCGGGACAGCGGAGATGAAAAACTGTTTTTT. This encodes CASSRDSGDEKLFF.